Below, 24 T cell receptor beta chains from the same sample are listed, as sequenced in a study of tumor-infiltrating lymphocytes in glioblastoma multiforme. TCR beta libraries were built from RNA through three nested multiplex PCR rounds using modified ARM-PCR. TCRdb reanalysed the multiplex PCR reads using MiXCR and keeps one entry per CDR3 protein. The table lists about 32,000 distinct CDR3 sequences, about 58% of them singletons. The sequenced material came from brain tumor tissue. The receptors stem from a male donor with glioblastoma.

This clonotype was observed a single time. The chain joins TRBV5-5 to TRBJ2-7, with D unclear. This CDR3 spans 14 amino acids. In germline, CDR1 is SGHKS, CDR2 YYEKEE (reference sequence). The V end lost 4 bases, the J end lost 3 bases, and 14 bases lay between the germline ends. CDR3 DNA sequence: TGTGCCAGCAGCCCCGGTACACCGAGCTACGAGCAGTACTTC. Its protein product is CASSPGTPSYEQYF.

The chain combines TRBV19 with TRBJ1-2; no clear D gene. Trimming cost V 3 bases and J 4 bases, with 15 bases left between them. CDR1 and CDR2 from the germline V gene are LNHDA and SQIVND (reference sequence). The CDR3 sequence is 15 residues long. As DNA, the CDR3 is TGTGCCAGTAGTATTCAGGACGGATTGTCCTATGGCTACACCTTC. It encodes CASSIQDGLSYGYTF.

A word on this clonotype: A clone one base away is much larger, so this may be a read error. The final CDR3 position lacks the conserved phenylalanine or tryptophan, pointing to a likely read error. This chain joins TRBV12-3 or TRBV12-4 and TRBJ1-4; a possible D gene is TRBD1 (5 bases). Trimming cost V 3 bases and J 8 bases, with 10 bases left between them. This CDR3 has 13 residues. CDR3: CASSFSEGEKLFL. The CDR3 nucleotides read TGTGCCAGCAGTTTCTCTGAGGGGGAAAAACTGTTTCTT.

There are many counts of this clonotype. V and J are TRBV10-3 and TRBJ2-7; D call uncertain. Trimming left V 0 bases short and J 5 bases short, with 11 bases between. CDR1 is ENHRY and CDR2 is SYGVKD in the germline V gene. The CDR3 length is 14 residues. The CDR3 region is CAISESTRPDEQYF. As DNA, the CDR3 is TGTGCCATCAGTGAGTCGACTCGACCGGACGAGCAGTACTTC.

This clonotype came up many times. The chain couples TRBV20-1 to TRBJ2-5; D is unresolved. Germline CDR1 and CDR2: DFQATT and SNEGSKA (reference sequence). This CDR3 spans 13 amino acids. V shed 2 bases and J shed 2 bases, with 9 bases lying between them. The CDR3 here is CSARLEGQETQYF. CDR3 bases: TGCAGTGCTAGACTCGAAGGGCAAGAGACCCAGTACTTC.

This clonotype was observed at least ten times. V usage is TRBV5-4 and J usage is TRBJ1-1; D call uncertain. The germline V and J ends were trimmed by 1 base and 1 base, with 8 bases remaining between them. Germline CDR1 and CDR2: SGHNT and YYREEE (reference sequence). The CDR3 spans 14 residues. The CDR3 loop is CASSLMNTNTEAFF. CDR3 coding DNA: TGTGCCAGCAGCTTGATGAACACGAACACTGAAGCTTTCTTT.

This clonotype was recorded at least ten times. This chain connects TRBV20-1 to TRBJ2-7; perhaps D is TRBD1 or TRBD2 (5 bases each). This CDR3 spans 12 amino acids. The V and J ends lost 3 bases and 6 bases respectively, with 12 bases between them. CDR1 and CDR2 from the germline V gene are DFQATT and SNEGSKA (reference sequence). The CDR3 DNA reads as TGCAGTGCTAGTTCGGGGACGTCCGAGCAGTACTTC. This sequence encodes CSASSGTSEQYF.

This clonotype came up a few times. The CDR3 region is CATSGIQGSVGTEAFF. The CDR3 nucleotides read TGTGCCACCAGCGGCATACAGGGGTCGGTTGGCACTGAAGCTTTCTTT. The rearrangement links TRBV15 to TRBJ1-1, with TRBD1 matching over 7 bases. CDR1 is LNHNV, CDR2 YYDKDF, per germline (reference sequence). The CDR3 is made up of 16 amino acids. V trimming: 5 bases; J trimming: 4 bases; junction bases outside the gene matches: 13.

This chain joins TRBV20-1 and TRBJ2-5, with D possibly TRBD1 on 8 matching bases. The V end lost 0 bases, the J end lost 4 bases, and 18 bases lay between the germline ends. The CDR3 has 16 residues. From germline, CDR1 is DFQATT and CDR2 SNEGSKA (reference sequence). CDR3 loop: CSARDLINRGGETQYF. The CDR3 DNA sequence: TGCAGTGCTAGAGACCTTATAAACAGGGGGGGAGAGACCCAGTACTTC.

About this clonotype: This may arise from a read error, as a much more abundant clone is one base away. No conserved phenylalanine or tryptophan is present at the end of the CDR3, so a read error is the likely explanation. The chain is built from TRBV6-1 and TRBJ2-3; 7 bases are shared with TRBD2. Germline CDR1 reads MNHNS; CDR2 reads SASEGT. CDR3 length: 17 amino acids. V trimming: 1 base; J trimming: 8 bases; junction bases outside the gene matches: 15. The CDR3 sequence is CASSEGQVRAGAGTQYC. The CDR3 DNA reads as TGTGCCAGCAGTGAAGGTCAAGTTAGGGCGGGAGCGGGTACGCAGTATTGT.

The V and J genes are TRBV11-3 and TRBJ2-7, with D perhaps being TRBD1 or TRBD2 (5 bases each). With 2 bases removed from V and 0 bases from J, the gap between germline ends came to 11 bases. The CDR3 sequence is 15 residues long. Germline CDR1 reads SGHNT; CDR2 reads YENEEA. The CDR3 reads CASSLTGDGSYEQYF. CDR3 coding DNA: TGTGCCAGCAGCTTAACCGGGGACGGCTCCTACGAGCAGTACTTC.

CDR3: CASSLTARGHEQYF. CDR3 in DNA: TGCGCCAGCAGCCTCACCGCAAGGGGTCACGAGCAGTACTTC. The chain recombines TRBV4-1 with TRBJ2-7; D might be TRBD1 (5 bases). The CDR3 extends over 14 amino acids. From germline, CDR1 is MGHRA and CDR2 YSYEKL. V lost 4 bases and J lost 5, with 15 bases in between.

On this clonotype: A read error is possible here, since a much larger clone lies one base away. The J gene is TRBJ2-6, the V gene TRBV28; no reliable D call. Germline CDR1 reads MDHEN; CDR2 reads SYDVKM. The CDR3 is 14 amino acids. The CDR3 is CASSESSVANVLTF. In nucleotides, the CDR3 is TGTGCCAGCAGTGAGAGCTCTGTGGCCAACGTCCTGACTTTC.

Many counts were recorded for this clonotype. V is TRBV5-1 and J is TRBJ1-3, with D tentatively TRBD1 (5 bases). Germline CDR1 and CDR2: SGHRS and YFSETQ. Trimming removed 3 bases at V and 4 bases at J, with 11 bases between. The CDR3 extends over 14 amino acids. The CDR3 loop reads CASSWQGNGNTIYF. Here the CDR3 DNA reads TGCGCCAGCAGCTGGCAGGGCAACGGAAACACCATATATTTT.

This clonotype has at least ten counts. This rearrangement joins TRBV6-1 to TRBJ1-1; D ambiguous. The length of the CDR3 is 15 residues. V gave up 3 bases and J gave up 0 bases, with 11 bases separating them. Germline V gene lookup returns CDR1 MNHNS and CDR2 SASEGT. The chain's CDR3 is CASSDFTGLNTEAFF. The CDR3 DNA is TGTGCCAGCAGTGATTTCACCGGTTTGAACACTGAAGCTTTCTTT.

This clonotype was seen repeatedly, ten times or more. The chain recombines TRBV6-1 with TRBJ2-2, with a weak D call TRBD1 (6 bases). The V gene's germline CDR1 is MNHNS and CDR2 SASEGT. This CDR3 comprises 14 residues. V lost 1 base to trimming and J lost 6 bases, with 9 bases between them. CDR3 sequence: CASSEGGGPGELFF. The CDR3 DNA follows: TGTGCCAGCAGTGAAGGAGGGGGTCCCGGGGAGCTGTTTTTT.

Written as DNA, the CDR3 is TGTGCCAGCAGCTGGGGAGAAAGACTAGCGGGATGCAATGAGCAGTTCTTC. This gives the protein CASSWGERLAGCNEQFF. This chain joins TRBV7-2 and TRBJ2-1, with 11 bases matching TRBD2. The V and J ends lost 4 bases and 6 bases, in that order; junction bases with no gene match: 11. Germline CDR1 is SGHTA and CDR2 is FQGNSA. This CDR3 has 17 residues.

A word on this clonotype: A much larger clone lies one base from this, so it may be a read error. The J gene is TRBJ2-7, the V gene TRBV28; 8 bases match TRBD1. V shed 5 bases and J 7 bases; nucleotides not matched to a gene: 13. CDR1 and CDR2 from the germline V gene are MDHEN and SYDVKM. The CDR3 is made up of 15 amino acids. The CDR3 loop is CASSQRTGWKGEQYF. The CDR3 DNA is TGTGCCAGCAGTCAACGGACAGGGTGGAAAGGGGAGCAGTACTTC.

This clonotype was recorded only once. This chain joins TRBV2 and TRBJ2-1, with D tentatively TRBD2 (5 bases). The CDR3 runs to 15 residues. The germline V gene encodes CDR1 SNHLY and CDR2 FYNNEI. Trimming took 6 bases from V and 9 from J, leaving 21 bases between them. The CDR3 reads CASRPLGTLEAEQFF. The CDR3 region has the DNA TGTGCCAGCAGGCCACTAGGCACTTTGGAGGCTGAGCAGTTCTTC.

To note about this clonotype: Just one base apart from a much larger clone, this may be a read error. The chain uses TRBV28 and TRBJ2-7, with no clear D. This CDR3 has 12 amino acids. From germline, CDR1 is MDHEN and CDR2 SYDVKM. The CDR3 sequence: CASKSSSYEQCF. CDR3 nucleotides: TGTGCCAGCAAATCGAGCTCCTACGAGCAGTGCTTC.

To note about this clonotype: A much bigger clone sits one base away, suggesting this may be a read error. The chain combines TRBV28 with TRBJ1-1; perhaps TRBD1 as D (5 bases). The ends were cut back, 8 bases at V and 2 bases at J, with 9 bases in the middle. Germline CDR1 is MDHEN and CDR2 is SYDVKM. The length of the CDR3 is 12 residues. The CDR3 reads CASWDGNTEAFF. In nucleotides, the CDR3 is TGTGCCAGCTGGGACGGCAACACTGAAGCTTTCTTT.

For this clonotype: The junction does not match germline at one end; this may be a read error. The rearrangement joins TRBV10-3 to TRBJ1-1; D might be TRBD1 (5 bases). This CDR3 comprises 15 residues. CDR1 and CDR2 from the germline V gene are ENHRY and SYGVKD. The CDR3 DNA follows: TGTGCCATCAGATCCTCGAAGGGGTCGAACACCGAAGCTTTCTTT. As protein: CAIRSSKGSNTEAFF.

This clonotype was observed many times. The chain is built from TRBV13 and TRBJ2-7; 7 positions match TRBD1. This CDR3 spans 13 amino acids. Germline V CDR1 and CDR2: PRHDT, FYEKMQ (reference sequence). Trimming took 7 bases from V and 3 from J; bases not matched to a gene: 6. In DNA form, the CDR3 reads TGTGCCAGCATGAGACAGGGAAACTACGAGCAGTACTTC. Its translation is CASMRQGNYEQYF.

The chain uses TRBV6-5 and TRBJ2-7, with TRBD1 matching 8 bases. The CDR3 runs 14 residues. V lost 6 bases and J lost 6; bases outside the gene matches: 10. The germline CDR1 and CDR2 sequences are MNHEY and SVGAGI. The CDR3 spells CASRNQDRVIEQYF. CDR3 nucleotide sequence: TGTGCCAGCAGAAATCAGGACAGGGTCATCGAGCAGTACTTC.